The 10 T cell receptor beta chains below were found in one sample sequenced in a study of blood T cell repertoires in COVID-19. TCRdb's table, derived via immunoSEQ multiplex PCR, lists solely in-frame clones and lacks some. This sample yields about 330,000 clones, of which around 83% are seen a single time; about 1.2% belongs to the top ten. The sample comprised peripheral blood. Receptors were obtained from a woman between 45 and 60 years old with acute or convalescent COVID-19.

The chain joins TRBV7-9 to TRBJ2-3; possibly TRBD2 for D (5 bases). Trimming cost V 5 bases and J 1 base, with 16 bases left between them. The CDR3 covers 16 residues. Germline V gives CDR1 SEHNR, CDR2 FQNEAQ (reference sequence). CDR3 region: CASSPPRAAGTDTQYF. The CDR3 region has the DNA TGTGCCAGCAGCCCTCCGCGGGCGGCTGGCACAGATACGCAGTATTTT.

V gene TRBV19 combines with J gene TRBJ2-4, with 8 bases lining up with TRBD1. In germline, CDR1 is LNHDA, CDR2 SQIVND (reference sequence). The CDR3 is 16 residues long. V dropped 5 bases and J dropped 6; count of bases not matched to a gene: 12. The CDR3 is CASSSTGGKGTNIQYF. In nucleotides, the CDR3 is TGTGCCAGTAGTTCCACAGGGGGAAAAGGTACAAACATTCAGTACTTC.

This chain connects TRBV30 to TRBJ1-1, with D unresolved. Germline CDR1 reads GTSNPN; CDR2 reads SVGIG (reference sequence). V lost 0 bases to trimming and J lost 7 bases, with 12 bases between them. This CDR3 region has 13 residues. CDR3 amino acids: CAWSVSDGDEAFF. The DNA of the CDR3 is TGTGCCTGGAGTGTATCTGACGGGGATGAAGCTTTCTTT.

The V call is TRBV3-1 (or the pseudogene TRBV3-2), the J call TRBJ2-7; D perhaps matches TRBD1 (5 bases). V shed 4 bases and J shed 4 bases, with 8 bases lying between them. CDR3 size: 12 residues. CDR1 LGHDT and CDR2 YNNKEL come from the germline V gene (reference sequence). CDR3 amino acids: CASSPSGYEQYF. The CDR3 DNA reads as TGTGCCAGCAGCCCCTCAGGGTACGAGCAGTACTTC.

This clone was seen a handful of times. V gene TRBV7-2 combines with J gene TRBJ1-1; D is ambiguous. The length of the CDR3 is 13 residues. The V end lost 5 bases, the J end lost 1 base, and 8 bases lay between the germline ends. CDR1 and CDR2 from the germline V gene are SGHTA and FQGNSA. CDR3 in amino acids: CASSVRANTEAFF. DNA for the CDR3: TGTGCCAGCAGCGTGAGGGCGAACACTGAAGCTTTCTTT.

This chain uses TRBV7-9 with TRBJ1-2, with 7 bases matching TRBD1. This CDR3 spans 14 amino acids. Germline V gene data show CDR1 as SEHNR and CDR2 as FQNEAQ (reference sequence). J was trimmed by 3 bases and V by 4 bases; bases with no gene match: 5. The CDR3 nucleotides are TGTGCCAGCAGCTACTACACAGGGGACTATGGCTACACCTTC. Translated, it gives CASSYYTGDYGYTF.

The genes are TRBV21-1 and TRBJ2-3; TRBD1, the table's D call, lacks a check against the DNA. TRBV21-1 is assigned pseudogene status. The CDR3 extends over 17 amino acids. In nucleotides, the CDR3 is TGTGCCAGCAGCAGACACAGGGGGTCTACCACGCCAGATACGCAGTATTTT. Translation gives CASSRHRGSTTPDTQYF.

The chain carries TRBV6-5 and TRBJ1-2; 7 positions match TRBD1. The CDR3 runs to 14 residues. The V gene end was trimmed by 2 bases and the J gene end by 2 bases; junction bases not matched to a gene: 2. Germline CDR1 MNHEY, CDR2 SVGAGI. The CDR3 here is CASSYGTVNYGYTF. The CDR3 bases are TGTGCCAGCAGTTACGGGACAGTAAACTATGGCTACACCTTC.

This clone was detected a few times. This sequence joins TRBV2 and TRBJ1-2; D gene ambiguous. V was shortened by 4 bases and J by 8 bases, with 14 bases between the two germline ends. Germline values: CDR1 SNHLY, CDR2 FYNNEI. The CDR3 spans 13 residues. CDR3 region: CASSVNGLGGYTF. CDR3 bases: TGTGCCAGCAGTGTCAACGGCCTAGGCGGCTACACCTTC. Full variable domain (remainder filled in from reference TRBV2 and TRBJ1-2): EPEVTQTPSHQVTQMGQEVILRCVPISNHLYFYWYRQILGQKVEFLVSFYNNEISEKSEIFDDQFSVERPDGSNFTLKIRSTKLEDSAMYFCASSVNGLGGYTFGSGTRLTVV.

This sequence joins TRBV5-1 and TRBJ2-7; 9 nucleotides align to TRBD2. This CDR3 has 15 residues. The V gene end was trimmed by 0 bases and the J gene end by 7 bases; junction bases not matched to a gene: 8. The V gene's germline CDR1 is SGHRS and CDR2 YFSETQ. CDR3 coding DNA: TGCGCCAGCAGCTTGGTTAGCGGGGGTTCGGGAGAGCAGTACGTC. Protein sequence: CASSLVSGGSGEQYV.